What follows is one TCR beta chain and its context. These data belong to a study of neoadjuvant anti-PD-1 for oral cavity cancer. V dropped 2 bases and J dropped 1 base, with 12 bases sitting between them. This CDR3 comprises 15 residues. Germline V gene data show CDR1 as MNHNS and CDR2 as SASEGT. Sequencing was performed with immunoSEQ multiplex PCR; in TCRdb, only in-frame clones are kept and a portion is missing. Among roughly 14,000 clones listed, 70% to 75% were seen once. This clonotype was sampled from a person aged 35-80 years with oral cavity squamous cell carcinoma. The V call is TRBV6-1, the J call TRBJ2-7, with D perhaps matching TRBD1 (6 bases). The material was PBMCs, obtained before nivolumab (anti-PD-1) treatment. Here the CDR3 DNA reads TGTGCCAGCAGTGAATGGGCAGGGGCATCCTACGAGCAGTACTTC. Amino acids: CASSEWAGASYEQYF.